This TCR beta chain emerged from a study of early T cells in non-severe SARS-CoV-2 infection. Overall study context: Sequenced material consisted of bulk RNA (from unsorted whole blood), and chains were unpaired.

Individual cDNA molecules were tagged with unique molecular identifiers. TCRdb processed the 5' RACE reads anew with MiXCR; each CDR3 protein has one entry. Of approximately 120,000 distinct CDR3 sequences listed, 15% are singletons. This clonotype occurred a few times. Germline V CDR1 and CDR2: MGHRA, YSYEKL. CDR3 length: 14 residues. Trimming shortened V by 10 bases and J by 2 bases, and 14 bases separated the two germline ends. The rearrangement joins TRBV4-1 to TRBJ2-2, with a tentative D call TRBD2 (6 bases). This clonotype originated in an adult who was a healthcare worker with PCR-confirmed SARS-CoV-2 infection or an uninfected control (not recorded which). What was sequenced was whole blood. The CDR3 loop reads CANRGGINTGELFF. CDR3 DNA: TGCGCCAATAGGGGAGGAATTAACACCGGGGAGCTGTTTTTT.